Listed below are T cell receptor beta chains from one sample, sequenced in a study of T-cell memory formation after mild COVID-19. MiXCR, applied by TCRdb to the 5' RACE reads, yields one record per CDR3 protein. The sample lists some 250,000 distinct CDR3 sequences; 15% to 20% were seen once. Sequencing used PBMCs or a T cell subset sorted from them (not recorded which). The receptors stem from a man aged 18 to 29 who had mild COVID-19 (a few samples of this study predate the infection). Cell type and time point are not known. Each CDR3 is given with its conserved first and last residue. The order of the fields is clone size, V gene, J gene, D gene, CDR3 protein, CDR3 DNA. D genes are given only for firm matches. Part of the rows lack a size; the others show once, few, many or a class for expanded clones.

>many|TRBV29-1|TRBJ2-5|-
CSVVGGETQYF
TGCAGCGTTGTTGGGGGAGAGACCCAGTACTTC
>few|TRBV12-3/TRBV12-4|TRBJ1-5|TRBD1
CASSSQGLWAPQHF
TGTGCCAGCAGTTCACAGGGGTTATGGGCGCCCCAGCATTTT
>-|TRBV14|TRBJ2-3|-
CASSPGVLSTDTQYF
TGTGCCAGCAGCCCGGGAGTTTTAAGCACAGATACGCAGTATTTT
>few|TRBV7-2|TRBJ1-6|-
CASSTRRTAGLPPLHF
TGTGCCAGCAGCACCAGACGGACAGCAGGCTTGCCACCCCTCCACTTT
>-|TRBV6-2/TRBV6-3|TRBJ1-2|TRBD1
CAGSYGDRVGYTF
TGTGCCGGCAGTTACGGCGACAGGGTTGGCTACACCTTC
>few|TRBV14|TRBJ2-5|TRBD2
CASSQHLAGSGETQYF
TGTGCCAGCAGCCAACACCTAGCGGGTTCTGGAGAGACCCAGTACTTC
>-|TRBV5-1|TRBJ2-7|-
CASSFGGTYEQYF
TGCGCCAGCAGCTTTGGGGGGACCTACGAGCAGTACTTC
>many|TRBV7-2|TRBJ2-3|TRBD1
CASSTGQGLTDTQYF
TGTGCCAGCAGCACGGGACAGGGGCTCACAGATACGCAGTATTTT
>-|TRBV5-1|TRBJ2-1|-
CASSLTLGEQFF
TGCGCCAGCAGCTTGACTTTAGGAGAGCAGTTCTTC
>-|TRBV2|TRBJ2-7|TRBD1
CASLPGQGARRYEQYF
TGTGCCAGCCTTCCGGGACAGGGGGCTAGACGCTACGAGCAGTACTTC
>few|TRBV7-2|TRBJ2-3|-
CASRLGPTDTQYF
TGTGCCAGCAGGCTTGGTCCCACAGATACGCAGTATTTT
>once|TRBV6-6|TRBJ1-3|-
CASSLLASGTHVFSGNTIYF
TGTGCCAGCAGTCTACTGGCCTCCGGGACTCATGTATTCTCTGGAAACACCATATATTTT
>few|TRBV11-2|TRBJ2-3|TRBD2
CASTGLAGGPSAVDTQYF
TGTGCCAGCACCGGACTAGCGGGGGGGCCGTCGGCGGTAGATACGCAGTATTTT
>once|TRBV7-3|TRBJ1-6|-
CASSLVGSYNSPLHF
TGTGCCAGCAGCTTAGTGGGATCCTATAATTCACCCCTCCACTTT
>-|TRBV7-9|TRBJ1-2|-
CASSQTEIYGYTF
TGTGCCAGCAGCCAGACAGAGATCTATGGCTACACCTTC
>-|TRBV11-2|TRBJ1-1|-
CASSLARKGEDTEAFF
TGTGCCAGCAGCTTAGCACGGAAAGGAGAGGACACTGAAGCTTTCTTT
>-|TRBV5-1|TRBJ2-3|-
CASRDGKRTDTQYF
TGCGCCAGCAGGGACGGGAAACGAACAGATACGCAGTATTTT
>-|TRBV27|TRBJ2-1|-
CASSPLPTASLNNEQFF
TGTGCCAGCAGTCCGCTTCCGACAGCCTCATTAAACAATGAGCAGTTCTTC
>-|TRBV2|TRBJ2-1|TRBD2
CASRATSGGYNEQFF
TGTGCCAGCAGAGCCACTAGCGGGGGCTACAATGAGCAGTTCTTC
>few|TRBV5-1|TRBJ2-3|TRBD2
CASSFTGTSGTDTQYF
TGCGCCAGCAGCTTTACCGGGACTAGCGGCACAGATACGCAGTATTTT
>few|TRBV20-1|TRBJ1-6|-
CSARAATHNSPLHF
TGCAGTGCTAGAGCGGCGACGCATAATTCACCCCTCCACTTT
>many|TRBV5-5|TRBJ2-3|-
CASSFPPGTYTDTQYF
TGTGCCAGCAGCTTCCCGCCGGGAACTTACACAGATACGCAGTATTTT
>-|TRBV24-1|TRBJ1-1|-
CATSSGPWNTEAFF
TGTGCCACCAGTTCGGGGCCCTGGAACACTGAAGCTTTCTTT
>many|TRBV5-1|TRBJ2-5|-
CASRARGGETQYF
TGCGCCAGCAGGGCCCGGGGCGGAGAGACCCAGTACTTC
>few|TRBV5-1|TRBJ2-7|TRBD1
CASSVVGTGEYEQYF
TGCGCCAGCAGCGTGGTCGGGACAGGGGAGTACGAGCAGTACTTC
>-|TRBV7-3|TRBJ2-1|-
CASSVDRDNEQFF
TGTGCCAGCAGCGTCGACAGAGACAATGAGCAGTTCTTC
>-|TRBV2|TRBJ2-5|-
CASSSRTAQETQYF
TGTGCCAGCAGTTCCCGGACAGCCCAAGAGACCCAGTACTTC
>-|TRBV12-3/TRBV12-4|TRBJ2-1|TRBD2
CASSDLAGGLSYNEQFF
TGTGCCAGCAGTGACCTAGCGGGGGGTCTCTCCTACAATGAGCAGTTCTTC
>-|TRBV7-9|TRBJ2-1|-
CASRLGISVVDEQFF
TGTGCCAGCAGGTTAGGAATTTCTGTTGTGGATGAGCAGTTCTTC
>-|TRBV29-1|TRBJ1-2|-
CSVAGTHHYGYTF
TGCAGCGTTGCCGGGACCCACCATTATGGCTACACCTTC
>once|TRBV28|TRBJ2-5|TRBD1
CASRPPRGQGLQETQYF
TGTGCCAGCAGGCCCCCGCGGGGACAGGGCCTACAAGAGACCCAGTACTTC
>-|TRBV19|TRBJ2-7|-
CASSMGVSYEQYF
TGTGCCAGTAGTATGGGGGTTTCCTACGAGCAGTACTTC
>-|TRBV7-2|TRBJ2-1|-
CASSYVETSNEQFF
TGTGCCAGCAGCTATGTGGAGACGTCCAATGAGCAGTTCTTC
>few|TRBV15|TRBJ1-6|-
CATSRVDPSPSPLHF
TGTGCCACCAGCAGAGTAGACCCGTCCCCTTCACCCCTCCACTTT
>-|TRBV5-4|TRBJ2-5|-
CASSLAEPSLQETQYF
TGTGCCAGCAGCTTGGCGGAGCCCTCCTTACAAGAGACCCAGTACTTC
>-|TRBV2|TRBJ1-4|-
CASNPSRDEKLFF
TGTGCCAGCAATCCCAGCCGAGATGAAAAACTGTTTTTT
>-|TRBV28|TRBJ1-2|-
CASSSQNYGYTF
TGTGCCAGCAGTTCCCAAAACTATGGCTACACCTTC
>few|TRBV5-1|TRBJ2-3|-
CASSLQGFGDTQYF
TGCGCCAGCAGCTTACAGGGTTTTGGGGATACGCAGTATTTT